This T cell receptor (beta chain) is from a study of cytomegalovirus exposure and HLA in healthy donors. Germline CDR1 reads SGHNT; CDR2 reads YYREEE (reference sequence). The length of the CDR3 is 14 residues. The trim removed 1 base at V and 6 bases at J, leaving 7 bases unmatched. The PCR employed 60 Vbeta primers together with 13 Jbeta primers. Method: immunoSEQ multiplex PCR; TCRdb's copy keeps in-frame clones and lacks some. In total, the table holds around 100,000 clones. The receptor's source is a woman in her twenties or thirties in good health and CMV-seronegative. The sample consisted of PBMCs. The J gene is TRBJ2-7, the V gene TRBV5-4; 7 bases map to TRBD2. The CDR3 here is CASSLPGRPSEQYF. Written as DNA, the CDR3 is TGTGCCAGCAGCTTGCCCGGGAGGCCCAGCGAGCAGTACTTC.